These 15 T cell receptor beta chains were all obtained from the same sample, sequenced in a study of blood T cell repertoires in COVID-19. Sequencing was performed with immunoSEQ multiplex PCR; in TCRdb, only in-frame clones are kept and a portion is missing. The table has about 230,000 clones, roughly 84% seen once. What was sequenced was peripheral blood. The receptors come from a man aged 35-49 years with acute or convalescent COVID-19.

V gene TRBV6-5 combines with J gene TRBJ1-5; D is perhaps TRBD1 (5 bases). The CDR3 runs to 13 residues. V lost 5 bases and J lost 6, with 11 bases in between. Germline V lookup: CDR1 MNHEY, CDR2 SVGAGI. CDR3 protein: CASSLRRAQPQHF. The CDR3 DNA reads as TGTGCCAGCAGTCTCCGCAGGGCTCAGCCCCAGCATTTT.

The chain carries TRBV27 and TRBJ2-5; unclear D gene. The CDR3 runs to 15 residues. Trimming took off 3 bases at V and 2 bases at J, with 13 bases between the two ends. Germline V gene sequence: CDR1 MNHEY, CDR2 SMNVEV (reference sequence). The CDR3 bases are TGTGCCAGCAGTTTCGCACAGCATGGGCAAGAGACCCAGTACTTC. It codes for CASSFAQHGQETQYF.

This sequence joins TRBV2 and TRBJ1-4, with TRBD1 as a possible D gene (5 bases). The CDR3 is made up of 13 amino acids. V was shortened by 7 bases and J by 7 bases, with 13 bases between the two germline ends. Germline V CDR1 and CDR2: SNHLY, FYNNEI. The CDR3: CASIPDTSEKLFF. The CDR3 nucleotides are TGTGCCAGCATCCCGGACACATCTGAAAAACTGTTTTTT. Complete variable domain (other parts from reference TRBV2 and TRBJ1-4): EPEVTQTPSHQVTQMGQEVILRCVPISNHLYFYWYRQILGQKVEFLVSFYNNEISEKSEIFDDQFSVERPDGSNFTLKIRSTKLEDSAMYFCASIPDTSEKLFFGSGTQLSVL.

The CDR3 nucleotides are TGCGCCAGCAGCCAAGAAACCAGGACAGGGATGGGGGAAAAACTGTTTTTT. Translation gives CASSQETRTGMGEKLFF. The chain is built from TRBV4-3 and TRBJ1-4; 8 bases map to TRBD1. This CDR3 spans 17 amino acids. Germline V lookup: CDR1 LGHNA, CDR2 YSLEER. V lost 0 bases to trimming and J lost 8 bases; unmatched junction nucleotides: 11.

This clone has a handful of counts. The chain combines TRBV4-1 with TRBJ2-7; tentative D call: TRBD2 (5 bases). V was pared by 4 bases and J by 3 bases, with 13 bases between. CDR3 length equals 14 residues. The V gene's germline CDR1 is MGHRA and CDR2 YSYEKL. The CDR3 DNA reads TGCGCCAGCAGCCCCTTCGGACTCAACTACGAGCAGTACTTC. It encodes CASSPFGLNYEQYF.

This clone is a singleton in its sample. The chain employs TRBV12-5 and TRBJ2-1, with TRBD2 as a possible D gene (5 bases). This CDR3 is 14 amino acids long. Germline V gene lookup returns CDR1 LGHNT and CDR2 FRNRAP. V gave up 6 bases and J gave up 5 bases, with 14 bases separating them. DNA of the CDR3: TGTGCTAGTGGACGAGGGTCCACAGACAATGAGCAGTTCTTC. Protein product: CASGRGSTDNEQFF.

V is TRBV2 and J is TRBJ1-1; D possibly corresponds to TRBD1 (6 bases). The CDR3 is 12 amino acids. CDR1 SNHLY and CDR2 FYNNEI come from the germline V gene. Trimming removed 11 bases from V and 0 bases from J, with 10 bases in between. The CDR3 is CASRDMNTEAFF. The CDR3 coding sequence is TGTGCCTCAAGGGACATGAACACTGAAGCTTTCTTT.

The genes are TRBV7-3 and TRBJ2-2; TRBD2 is a possible D gene (6 bases). From germline, CDR1 is SGHTA and CDR2 FQGTGA. This CDR3 has 13 residues. V shed 6 bases and J shed 2 bases, with 7 bases lying between them. The CDR3 nucleotides are TGTGCCAGCAGGGGGGGTAACACCGGGGAGCTGTTTTTT. Amino acid sequence: CASRGGNTGELFF.

V and J are TRBV30 and TRBJ1-4; D gene uncertain. Looked up from germline, CDR1 is GTSNPN and CDR2 is SVGIG (reference sequence). The CDR3 totals 14 residues. Trimming took off 3 bases at V and 0 bases at J, with 8 bases between the two ends. CDR3 region: CAWSAGPTNEKLFF. In DNA form, the CDR3 reads TGTGCCTGGAGCGCGGGCCCAACTAATGAAAAACTGTTTTTT.

The chain combines TRBV12-3 or TRBV12-4 with TRBJ1-5; a possible D gene is TRBD1 (5 bases). The CDR3 runs 12 residues. With 5 bases removed from V and 6 bases from J, the gap between germline ends came to 8 bases. The CDR3 loop is CASSTDSQPQHF. Here the CDR3 DNA reads TGTGCCAGCAGTACCGACAGTCAGCCCCAGCATTTT.

The gene calls are TRBV12-5 and TRBJ2-7; D perhaps matches TRBD2 (5 bases). CDR1 and CDR2 from the germline V gene are LGHNT and FRNRAP. Trimming took off 0 bases at V and 7 bases at J, with 13 bases between the two ends. The CDR3 extends over 14 amino acids. CDR3 region: CASGLVIGTGEQYF. The DNA of the CDR3 is TGTGCTAGTGGTTTGGTAATAGGTACGGGAGAGCAGTACTTC.

This clone was counted at least ten times. This rearrangement joins TRBV7-2 to TRBJ1-5; 9 bases map to TRBD1. This CDR3 spans 17 amino acids. The germline gives CDR1 SGHTA, CDR2 FQGNSA. V lost 2 bases to trimming and J lost 6 bases; unmatched junction nucleotides: 11. The CDR3 nucleotides are TGTGCCAGCAGCTTATTCGGAACAGGGGGCGCAAGTCAGCCCCAGCATTTT. As protein: CASSLFGTGGASQPQHF. Full variable domain (rest looked up from reference TRBV7-2 and TRBJ1-5): GAGVSQSPSNKVTEKGKDVELRCDPISGHTALYWYRQSLGQGLEFLIYFQGNSAPDKSGLPSDRFSAERTGGSVSTLTIQRTQQEDSAVYLCASSLFGTGGASQPQHFGDGTRLSIL.

V is TRBV18 and J is TRBJ1-2, with D tentatively TRBD1 (6 bases). The CDR3 is 14 residues long. V lost 0 bases and J 8 bases, leaving 13 bases between the germline ends. Per the germline V gene, CDR1 is KGHSH and CDR2 is LQKENI. In DNA, the CDR3 is TGTGCCAGCTCACCACCTACAGGGTCCGGAGGCTACACCTTC. It yields the protein CASSPPTGSGGYTF.

V is TRBV5-5 and J is TRBJ1-6; D is uncertain. Trimming removed 0 bases at V and 13 bases at J, with 14 bases between. This CDR3 region has 14 residues. From germline, CDR1 is SGHKS and CDR2 YYEKEE (reference sequence). In nucleotides, the CDR3 is TGTGCCAGCAGCTTGGATGCAGCCTTGAGGCCCCTCCACTTT. Its protein is CASSLDAALRPLHF.

This rearrangement joins TRBV30 to TRBJ1-2; D is possibly TRBD1 (5 bases). Germline assignment: CDR1 GTSNPN and CDR2 SVGIG (reference sequence). This CDR3 contains 14 residues. The germline V and J ends were trimmed by 4 bases and 4 bases, with 16 bases remaining between them. CDR3 sequence (DNA): TGTGCCTGGAACAGCGGGGGGGTAATCTATGGCTACACCTTC. Its translation is CAWNSGGVIYGYTF.